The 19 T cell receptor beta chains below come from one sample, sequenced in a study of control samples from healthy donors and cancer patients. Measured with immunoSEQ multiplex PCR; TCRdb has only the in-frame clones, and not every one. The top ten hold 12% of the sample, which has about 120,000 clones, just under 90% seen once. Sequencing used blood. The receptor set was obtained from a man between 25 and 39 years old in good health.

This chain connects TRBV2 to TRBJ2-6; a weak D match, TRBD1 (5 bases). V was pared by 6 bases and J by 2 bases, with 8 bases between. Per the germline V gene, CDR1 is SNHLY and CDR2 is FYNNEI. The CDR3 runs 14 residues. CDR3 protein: CASRTATGANVLTF. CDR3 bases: TGTGCCAGCAGGACAGCCACTGGGGCCAACGTCCTGACTTTC. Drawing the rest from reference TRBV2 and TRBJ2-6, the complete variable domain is EPEVTQTPSHQVTQMGQEVILRCVPISNHLYFYWYRQILGQKVEFLVSFYNNEISEKSEIFDDQFSVERPDGSNFTLKIRSTKLEDSAMYFCASRTATGANVLTFGAGSRLTVL.

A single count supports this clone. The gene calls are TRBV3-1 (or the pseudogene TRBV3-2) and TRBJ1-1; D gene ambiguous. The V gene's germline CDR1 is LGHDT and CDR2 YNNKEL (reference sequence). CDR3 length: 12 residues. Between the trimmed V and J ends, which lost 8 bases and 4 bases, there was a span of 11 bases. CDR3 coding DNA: TGTGCCAGCGGTGTTACTAGCACTGAAGCTTTCTTT. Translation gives CASGVTSTEAFF.

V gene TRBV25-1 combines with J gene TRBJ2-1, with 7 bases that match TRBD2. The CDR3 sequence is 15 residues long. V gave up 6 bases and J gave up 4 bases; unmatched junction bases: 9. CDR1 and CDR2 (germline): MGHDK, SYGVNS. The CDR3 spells CASSYTGGSYNEQFF. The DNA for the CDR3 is TGTGCCAGCAGCTACACGGGGGGTTCGTACAATGAGCAGTTCTTC.

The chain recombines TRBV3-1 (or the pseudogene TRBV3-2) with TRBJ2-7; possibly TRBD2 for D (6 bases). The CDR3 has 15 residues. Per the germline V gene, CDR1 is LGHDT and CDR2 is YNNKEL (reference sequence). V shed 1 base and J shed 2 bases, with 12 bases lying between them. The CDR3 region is CASSQGEAGAYEQYV. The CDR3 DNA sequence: TGTGCCAGCAGCCAAGGGGAAGCGGGCGCCTACGAGCAGTACGTC.

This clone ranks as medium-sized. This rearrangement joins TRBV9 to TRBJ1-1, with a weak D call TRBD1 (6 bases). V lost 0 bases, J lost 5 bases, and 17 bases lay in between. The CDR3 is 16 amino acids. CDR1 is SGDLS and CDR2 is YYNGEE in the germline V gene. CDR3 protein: CASSVDVYRVGTEAFF. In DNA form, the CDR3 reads TGTGCCAGCAGCGTAGACGTCTACAGGGTGGGTACTGAAGCTTTCTTT. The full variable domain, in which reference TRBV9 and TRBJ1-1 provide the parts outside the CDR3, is DSGVTQTPKHLITATGQRVTLRCSPRSGDLSVYWYQQSLDQGLQFLIQYYNGEERAKGNILERFSAQQFPDLHSELNLSSLELGDSALYFCASSVDVYRVGTEAFFGQGTRLTVV.

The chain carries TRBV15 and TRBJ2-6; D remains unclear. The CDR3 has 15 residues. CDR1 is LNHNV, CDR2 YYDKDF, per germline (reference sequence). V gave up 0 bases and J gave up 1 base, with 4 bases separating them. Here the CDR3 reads CATSRDRSGANVLTF. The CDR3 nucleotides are TGTGCCACCAGCAGAGACAGATCTGGGGCCAACGTCCTGACTTTC.

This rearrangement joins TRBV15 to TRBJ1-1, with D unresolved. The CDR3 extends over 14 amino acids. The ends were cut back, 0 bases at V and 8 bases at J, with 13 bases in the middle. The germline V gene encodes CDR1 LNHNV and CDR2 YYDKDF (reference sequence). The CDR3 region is CATSREVNLGEAFF. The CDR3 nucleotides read TGTGCCACCAGCAGAGAGGTTAATCTTGGGGAAGCTTTCTTT.

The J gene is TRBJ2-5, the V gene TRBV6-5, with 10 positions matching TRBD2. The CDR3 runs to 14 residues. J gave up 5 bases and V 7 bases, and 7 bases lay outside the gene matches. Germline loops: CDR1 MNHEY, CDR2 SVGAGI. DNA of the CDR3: TGTGCCAGCATGAAGCGGGGGGGCCTGGAGACCCAGTACTTC. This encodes CASMKRGGLETQYF.

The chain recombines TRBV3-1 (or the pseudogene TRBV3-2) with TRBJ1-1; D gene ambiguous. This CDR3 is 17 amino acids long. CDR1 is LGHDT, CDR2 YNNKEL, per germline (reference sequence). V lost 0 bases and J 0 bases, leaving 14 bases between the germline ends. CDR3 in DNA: TGTGCCAGCAGCCAAGACGTCCTAAGTCGCCTGAACACTGAAGCTTTCTTT. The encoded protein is CASSQDVLSRLNTEAFF.

The CDR3 DNA is TGTGCCAGCAGTCATACGGACAGGGATCAACCACCCCTCCACTTT. Its protein is CASSHTDRDQPPLHF. The chain recombines TRBV6-5 with TRBJ1-6; 8 nucleotides line up with TRBD1. V trimming: 5 bases; J trimming: 11 bases; junction bases outside the gene matches: 11. In germline, CDR1 is MNHEY, CDR2 SVGAGI. CDR3 length equals 15 residues.

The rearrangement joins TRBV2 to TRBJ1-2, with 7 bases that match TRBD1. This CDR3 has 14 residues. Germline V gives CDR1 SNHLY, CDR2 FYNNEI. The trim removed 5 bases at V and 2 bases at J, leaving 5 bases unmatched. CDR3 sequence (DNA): TGTGCCAGCAGTCGGACAGGCGGAAACTATGGCTACACCTTC. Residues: CASSRTGGNYGYTF.

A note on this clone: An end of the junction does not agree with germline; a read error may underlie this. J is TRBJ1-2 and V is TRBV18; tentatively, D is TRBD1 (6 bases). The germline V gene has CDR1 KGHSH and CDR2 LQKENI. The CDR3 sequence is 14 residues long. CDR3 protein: CASSPRTEGEGYTF. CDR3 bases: TGTGCCAGCTCCCCACGGACAGAGGGTGAGGGCTACACCTTC.

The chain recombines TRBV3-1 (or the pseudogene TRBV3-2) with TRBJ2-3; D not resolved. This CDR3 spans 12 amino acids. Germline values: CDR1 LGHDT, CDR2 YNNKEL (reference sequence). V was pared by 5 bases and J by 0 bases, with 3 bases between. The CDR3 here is CASSISTDTQYF. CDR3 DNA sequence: TGTGCCAGCAGCATTAGCACAGATACGCAGTATTTT.

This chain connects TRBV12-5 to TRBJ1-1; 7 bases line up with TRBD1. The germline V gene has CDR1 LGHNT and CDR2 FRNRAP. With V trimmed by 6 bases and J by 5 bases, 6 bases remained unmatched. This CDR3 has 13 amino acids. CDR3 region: CASGRSGGTEAFF. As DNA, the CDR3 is TGTGCTAGTGGGCGATCAGGGGGGACTGAAGCTTTCTTT.

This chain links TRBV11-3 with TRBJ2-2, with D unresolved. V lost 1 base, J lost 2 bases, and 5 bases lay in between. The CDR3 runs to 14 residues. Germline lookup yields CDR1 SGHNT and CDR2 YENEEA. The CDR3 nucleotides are TGTGCCAGCAGCTTAGGAGGTAACACCGGGGAGCTGTTTTTT. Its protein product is CASSLGGNTGELFF. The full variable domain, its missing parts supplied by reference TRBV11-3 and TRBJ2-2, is EAGVVQSPRYKIIEKKQPVAFWCNPISGHNTLYWYLQNLGQGPELLIRYENEEAVDDSQLPKDRFSAERLKGVDSTLKIQPAELGDSAVYLCASSLGGNTGELFFGEGSRLTVL.

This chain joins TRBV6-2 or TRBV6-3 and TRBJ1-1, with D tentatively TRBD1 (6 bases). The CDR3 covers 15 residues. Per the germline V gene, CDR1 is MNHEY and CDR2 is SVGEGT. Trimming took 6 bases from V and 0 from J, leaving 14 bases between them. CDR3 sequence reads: CASSDVPGVNTEAFF. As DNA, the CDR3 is TGTGCCAGCAGCGACGTCCCAGGGGTGAACACTGAAGCTTTCTTT.

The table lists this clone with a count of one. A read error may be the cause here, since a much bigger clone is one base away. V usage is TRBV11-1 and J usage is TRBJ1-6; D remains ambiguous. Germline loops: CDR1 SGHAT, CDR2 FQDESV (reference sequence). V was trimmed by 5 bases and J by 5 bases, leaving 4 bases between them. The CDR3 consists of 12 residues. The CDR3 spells CASSLHNSPLHF. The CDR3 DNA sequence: TGTGCCAGCAGCCTTCATAATTCACCCCTCCACTTT.

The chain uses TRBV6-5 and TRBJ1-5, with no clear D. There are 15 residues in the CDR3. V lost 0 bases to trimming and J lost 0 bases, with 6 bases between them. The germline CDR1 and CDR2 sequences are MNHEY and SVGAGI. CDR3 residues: CASSYSSGSNQPQHF. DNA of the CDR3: TGTGCCAGCAGTTACTCTTCCGGTAGCAATCAGCCCCAGCATTTT.

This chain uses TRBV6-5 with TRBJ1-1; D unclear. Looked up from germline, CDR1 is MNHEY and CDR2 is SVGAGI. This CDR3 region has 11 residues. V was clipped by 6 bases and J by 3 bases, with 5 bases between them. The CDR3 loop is CASRVDTEAFF. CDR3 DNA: TGTGCCAGCAGGGTCGACACTGAAGCTTTCTTT.